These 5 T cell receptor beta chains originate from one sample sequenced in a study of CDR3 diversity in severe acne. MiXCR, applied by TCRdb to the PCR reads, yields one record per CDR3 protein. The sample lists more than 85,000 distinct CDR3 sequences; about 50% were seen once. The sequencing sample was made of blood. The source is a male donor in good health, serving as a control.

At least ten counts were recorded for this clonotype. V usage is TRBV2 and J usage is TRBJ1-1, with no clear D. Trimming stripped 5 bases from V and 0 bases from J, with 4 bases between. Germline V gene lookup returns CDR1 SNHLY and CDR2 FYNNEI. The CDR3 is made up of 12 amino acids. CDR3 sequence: CASSLMNTEAFF. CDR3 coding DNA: TGTGCCAGCAGTCTTATGAACACTGAAGCTTTCTTT.

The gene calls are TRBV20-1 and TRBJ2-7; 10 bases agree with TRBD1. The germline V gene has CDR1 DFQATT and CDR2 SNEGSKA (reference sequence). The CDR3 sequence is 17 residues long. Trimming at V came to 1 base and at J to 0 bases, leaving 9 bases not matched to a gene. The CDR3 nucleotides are TGCAGTGCTAGAGGACTTACAGGGACAGGGGCCTCCTACGAGCAGTACTTC. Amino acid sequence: CSARGLTGTGASYEQYF.

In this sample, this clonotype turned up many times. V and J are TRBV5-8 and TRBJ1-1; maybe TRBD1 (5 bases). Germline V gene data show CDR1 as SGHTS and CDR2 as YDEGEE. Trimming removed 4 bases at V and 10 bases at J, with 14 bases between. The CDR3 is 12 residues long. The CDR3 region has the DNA TGTGCCAGCAGCCCGGGCCAGGGTGTAGCTTTCTTT. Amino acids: CASSPGQGVAFF.

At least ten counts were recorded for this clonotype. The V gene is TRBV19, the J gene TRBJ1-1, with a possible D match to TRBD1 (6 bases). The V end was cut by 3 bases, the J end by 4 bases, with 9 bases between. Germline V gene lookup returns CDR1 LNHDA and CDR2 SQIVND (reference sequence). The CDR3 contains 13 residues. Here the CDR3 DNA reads TGTGCCAGTAGTATGTCCAGGGGCACTGAAGCTTTCTTT. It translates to CASSMSRGTEAFF.

The CDR3 coding sequence is TGTGCCAGTAGCTACGGACAGGACGACTATGGCTACACCTTC. Amino acids: CASSYGQDDYGYTF. The chain recombines TRBV19 with TRBJ1-2; TRBD1 agrees at 7 bases. J gave up 3 bases and V 6 bases, and 7 bases lay outside the gene matches. Germline V gene sequence: CDR1 LNHDA, CDR2 SQIVND (reference sequence). The CDR3 totals 14 residues.